The count of the clone carrying this T cell receptor beta chain is one. The antigen remains unidentified. Libraries were prepared by immunoSEQ multiplex PCR; TCRdb keeps only in-frame clonotypes and omits some of them. The sample carries fewer than 400,000 clones, about 64% recorded once. This entry belongs to a study of cytotoxic CD8 clonotypes in ibrutinib-treated CLL. The overall study: Outcomes included some 24 partial and 2 complete responses; after median roughly 66 months, roughly 14 stayed remitted and roughly 12 progressed. Mean yields were 255,043 productive templates and 90,000 or so productive rearrangements per sample. Study-wide findings and caveats: There were few public clonotypes, and on treatment they contracted or stayed stable. Clonality measured at baseline exceeded age-matched healthy donors, tracking circulating CD8+ T-cell counts.

Germline loops: CDR1 MNHEY, CDR2 SVGAGI. Trimming left V 0 bases short and J 8 bases short, with 13 bases between. The CDR3 runs 15 residues. This sequence originates from a human donor with chronic lymphocytic leukemia. The rearrangement links TRBV6-5 to TRBJ1-4; no clear D. The sample in question was PBMCs, obtained after 36 months of ibrutinib treatment. CDR3 DNA sequence: TGTGCCAGCAGTTACTCAAGCTCGGGCAAGGAAAAACTGTTTTTT. It specifies CASSYSSSGKEKLFF.